A single sample is the source of the 2 T cell receptor beta chains below, sequenced in a study of T cell changes during pregnancy in multiple sclerosis (dated by TCRdb to the late 2010s). To prepare the library, the immunoSEQ multiplex PCR assay was applied. TCRdb holds this immuneACCESS table with in-frame rearrangements only. Some clones are missing; in checked studies, unresolved V genes explain under half, and the rest has no known cause. The sample table records 90,000 to 120,000 clones; 85% to 95% of these occur just once. The ten largest clones take up approximately 1.2% of the sample. Sample: peripheral blood, taken in the second trimester of pregnancy. These TCRs come from a female donor with multiple sclerosis, enrolled in a pregnancy study.

The chain has TRBV5-6 and TRBJ2-7; 7 nucleotides match TRBD2. The J segment lost 3 bases and the V segment lost 0 bases, leaving 6 bases of the junction unmatched. This CDR3 spans 15 amino acids. Germline values: CDR1 SGHDT, CDR2 YYEEEE. The CDR3: CASSLAPGGNYEQYF. The CDR3 DNA follows: TGTGCCAGCAGCTTGGCCCCGGGGGGTAACTACGAGCAGTACTTC.

The chain couples TRBV18 to TRBJ1-2; 7 nucleotides match TRBD1. The germline V gene has CDR1 KGHSH and CDR2 LQKENI. V was clipped by 3 bases and J by 6 bases; unmatched bases: 1. This CDR3 comprises 12 residues. The CDR3 nucleotides read TGTGCCAGCTCACCCGACAGGGATGGCTACACCTTC. Protein sequence: CASSPDRDGYTF.